A selection of T cell receptor beta chains follows, all from one sample in a study of blood T cells in healthy people across ages. TCRdb analysed the 5' RACE reads with MiXCR anew, one entry per CDR3 protein. The data hold around 1.5 million distinct CDR3 sequences, with about 31% observed a single time. The specimen was blood. Receptors were obtained from a woman aged 25-40 years in good health. Both conserved end residues are part of each CDR3. The D gene is left open where the match is weak. Only part of the rows carry a size: once, few, many, or a class if the clone is expanded.

j_gene	v_gene	abundance	d_gene	CDR3nt	CDR3aa
TRBJ1-5	TRBV7-9	few	.	TGTGCCAGCAGCTCCTCCGACGGTCAGCCCCAGCATTTT	CASSSSDGQPQHF
TRBJ2-1	TRBV3-1	few	.	TGTGCCAGCAGCCCGTTCAGGGGATACAATGAGCAGTTCTTC	CASSPFRGYNEQFF
TRBJ2-1	TRBV5-5	once	.	TGTGCCAGCAGCTACCTAATAAGCTCCAACAATGAGCAGTTCTTC	CASSYLISSNNEQFF
TRBJ2-5	TRBV4-1	.	TRBD2	TGCGCCAGCAGCCAAGATCTAGCGGGGGGGAAAGAGACCCAGTACTTC	CASSQDLAGGKETQYF
TRBJ2-7	TRBV6-5	.	.	TGTGCCAGCAGACCCTTCAGGGGTAATTCCTACGAGCAGTACTTC	CASRPFRGNSYEQYF
TRBJ2-7	TRBV9	.	.	TGTGCCAGCAGCGTAGATAGCGAGTACGAGCAGTACTTC	CASSVDSEYEQYF
TRBJ1-1	TRBV4-2	.	.	TGTGCCAGCAGCCAAGATCTAACCGTACGTGCTTTCTTT	CASSQDLTVRAFF
TRBJ2-5	TRBV4-1	many	.	TGCGCCAGCAGCCAAGAAAAGTCAACCACCCAAGAGACCCAGTACTTC	CASSQEKSTTQETQYF
TRBJ2-3	TRBV18	.	TRBD2	TGTGCCAGCTCACCAGATACTAGCGGGGCCGTAGATACGCAGTATTTT	CASSPDTSGAVDTQYF
TRBJ1-1	TRBV28	.	.	TGTGCCAGCAGAGCAGACCCTAAGGGAACAGTTTTCTTT	CASRADPKGTVFF
TRBJ2-3	TRBV6-5	.	.	TGTGCCAGCGCTGGATTTCCCACAGATACGCAGTATTTT	CASAGFPTDTQYF
TRBJ2-7	TRBV2	.	.	TGTGCCAGCAGCTCACCAGAATACGAGCAGTACTTC	CASSSPEYEQYF
TRBJ2-7	TRBV5-1	.	.	TGCGCCAGCAGCTCAGGGACTCGCCCCTCCTACGAGCAGTACTTC	CASSSGTRPSYEQYF
TRBJ2-7	TRBV27	.	.	TGTGCCAGCAGTTTTCTGGGGCAGGGTACCTACGAGCAGTACTTC	CASSFLGQGTYEQYF
TRBJ2-7	TRBV20-1	.	.	TGCAGTGCTAGAGCCTTGACAGTCGCCTACGAGCAGTACTTC	CSARALTVAYEQYF
TRBJ1-5	TRBV10-2	.	TRBD1	TGCGCCAGCAGCCTCGACAGGGTTGGCCAGCTCCAGCATTTT	CASSLDRVGQLQHF
TRBJ2-3	TRBV7-3	.	.	TGTGCCAGCCAAATGGGGGTACACACAGATACGCAGTATTTT	CASQMGVHTDTQYF
TRBJ2-7	TRBV30	.	.	TGTGCCTGGAGTGTGTCTTTGCTGGGCGAGCAGTACTTC	CAWSVSLLGEQYF
TRBJ2-7	TRBV4-1	few	TRBD2	TGCGCCAGCAGCCCTCGACTAGCGGGGGCCTTATACGAGCAGTACTTC	CASSPRLAGALYEQYF
TRBJ2-3	TRBV11-2	few	.	TGTGCCAGCGGGAAAAGGGGGGGGAAGGAAGATACGCAGTATTTT	CASGKRGGKEDTQYF
TRBJ2-1	TRBV7-8	few	TRBD2	TGTGCCAGCAGCTTAAACGGGGGGGTAGCGGGGGGAGCAAATGAGCAGTTCTTC	CASSLNGGVAGGANEQFF
TRBJ2-7	TRBV12-3/TRBV12-4	few	.	TGTGCCAGCAGATGGGGTGGGGGCTACGAGCAGTACTTC	CASRWGGGYEQYF
TRBJ2-5	TRBV28	.	.	TGTGCCAGCAGTCCTGGTGTGAGAAGGGGCGAGGAGACCCAGTACTTC	CASSPGVRRGEETQYF
TRBJ2-1	TRBV5-4	.	.	TGTGCCAGCAGCTTTGGACGGAGGGACTACAATGAGCAGTTCTTC	CASSFGRRDYNEQFF
TRBJ2-4	TRBV6-1	.	TRBD2	TGTGCCAGCAGTCCCAGCGGGAGTGGCGGCAGAAACATTCAGTACTTC	CASSPSGSGGRNIQYF
TRBJ2-1	TRBV7-2	.	.	TGTGCCAGCAGCCGGCTGCGGGGAATTATGTTCTTC	CASSRLRGIMFF
TRBJ2-7	TRBV7-9	.	TRBD1	TGTGCCAGCCTCCGGGCAGGGGGCTGGGAGCAGTACTTC	CASLRAGGWEQYF
TRBJ2-1	TRBV12-3/TRBV12-4	few	.	TGTGCCAGCAGTTTTCCTAGCCGGTCCTACAATGAGCAGTTCTTC	CASSFPSRSYNEQFF
TRBJ1-2	TRBV29-1	many	TRBD1	TGCAGCGCGGCGATGTCCTCGGGACAGGCCCTCTATGGCTACACCTTC	CSAAMSSGQALYGYTF
TRBJ2-5	TRBV5-1	.	.	TGCGCCAGCAGCCCCTTGTGGGAGGTGGGGGAGACCCAGTACTTC	CASSPLWEVGETQYF
TRBJ2-7	TRBV6-1	.	TRBD2	TGTGCCAGCAGGGACAGGACTAGCGGGACCTCCCCCTACGAGCAGTACTTC	CASRDRTSGTSPYEQYF
TRBJ2-1	TRBV11-2	.	TRBD2	TGTGCCAGCAGCGCCCAGACTAGCCCCTACAATGAGCAGTTCTTC	CASSAQTSPYNEQFF
TRBJ2-7	TRBV4-1	.	TRBD2	TGCGCCAGCAGCCACCGACCGACTAGCGAAAACTACGAGCAGTACTTC	CASSHRPTSENYEQYF
TRBJ1-1	TRBV7-2	few	TRBD1	TGTGCCAGCAGCCTTCAGACAGGGGACACTGAAGCTTTCTTT	CASSLQTGDTEAFF
TRBJ2-1	TRBV27	.	.	TGTGCCGGCAGTCACGAGGACGACGAGCAGTTCTTC	CAGSHEDDEQFF
TRBJ2-5	TRBV20-1	many	TRBD1	TGCAGTGCTATAAAGGACAGGGCCACCCAAGAGACCCAGTACTTC	CSAIKDRATQETQYF
TRBJ2-7	TRBV29-1	.	.	TGCAGCGTTGAGCTGAAACCCTACGAGCAGTACTTC	CSVELKPYEQYF
TRBJ2-7	TRBV3-1	.	TRBD2	TGTGCCAGCAGCCAAGATCGGGGGACTAGCTCCCACGAGCAGTACTTC	CASSQDRGTSSHEQYF
TRBJ2-1	TRBV7-9	few	.	TGTGCCAGCAGCCCGCACGCGGTTACGGACAATGAGCAGTTCTTC	CASSPHAVTDNEQFF
TRBJ2-1	TRBV21-1	.	.	TGTGCCAGCAGCAACATTAGCAGGGGGGAGGTAAAAGGCAATGAGCAGTTCTTC	CASSNISRGEVKGNEQFF
TRBJ2-3	TRBV4-1	.	TRBD2	TGCGCCAGCAGCCACGTGAGGGAACTTAGCGGGAGTCGGGGTACGCAGTATTTT	CASSHVRELSGSRGTQYF
TRBJ1-1	TRBV5-4	.	.	TGTGCCAGCAGCCCGGGCCCTTTGAGCACTGAAGCTTTCTTT	CASSPGPLSTEAFF
TRBJ2-7	TRBV29-1	many	TRBD2	TGCAGCGTTGATGGGGGGTCGGGACTAGCGAGCTCCTACGAGCAGTACTTC	CSVDGGSGLASSYEQYF
TRBJ2-3	TRBV6-6	few	TRBD1	TGTGCCAGCCGGGCCTCGGGACAGTACACAGATACGCAGTATTTT	CASRASGQYTDTQYF
TRBJ2-1	TRBV5-1	.	.	TGCGCCAGCAGCCCCTTTTCTGCCCTACCCAATGAGCAGTTCTTC	CASSPFSALPNEQFF